These 3 T cell receptor beta chains came from one sample sequenced in a study of control samples from healthy donors and cancer patients. The method was immunoSEQ multiplex PCR; TCRdb's version includes in-frame clones alone and lacks a portion of them. The sample consists of 11,000 to 15,000 clones, 77% of them appearing once. The sequencing sample was made of formalin-fixed, paraffin-embedded tissue. Receptor source: a female donor with lung cancer.

DNA of the CDR3: TGTGCCAGCAGTTACGCCGGGACTCATGGCTACACCTTC. Translating gives CASSYAGTHGYTF. This rearrangement joins TRBV6-2 or TRBV6-3 to TRBJ1-2; TRBD1 is a possible D gene (5 bases). V was clipped by 2 bases and J by 6 bases, with 10 bases between them. This CDR3 spans 13 amino acids. CDR1 and CDR2 (germline): MNHEY, SVGEGT.

The J gene is TRBJ2-1, the V gene TRBV7-9, with 12 positions matching TRBD1. Germline loops: CDR1 SEHNR, CDR2 FQNEAQ (reference sequence). Trimming cost V 3 bases and J 7 bases; bases outside gene matches: 10. The CDR3 totals 17 residues. CDR3 amino acids: CASSFPGTGGPWNEQFF. As DNA, the CDR3 is TGTGCCAGCAGCTTCCCCGGGACAGGGGGCCCCTGGAATGAGCAGTTCTTC.

The V gene is TRBV28, the J gene TRBJ2-2; 7 nucleotides line up with TRBD2. Germline trimming cut 2 bases from V and 7 bases from J; bases unmatched to any gene: 7. This CDR3 has 15 amino acids. Germline CDR1 is MDHEN and CDR2 is SYDVKM. The CDR3 DNA reads TGTGCCAGCAGTTTAGCGTCGGGGGGAATCGGGGAGCTGTTTTTT. This gives the protein CASSLASGGIGELFF.